This record concerns one TCR beta chain sequence. Its antigen is unknown. This record comes from a study of identical twins. General study results and limits: Cord blood beta clonotypes that were abundant carried fewer insertions, and memory repertoires showed no such trend.

The CDR3 sequence is 18 residues long. Trimming shortened V by 2 bases and J by 5 bases, and 25 bases separated the two germline ends. Germline V gene data show CDR1 as SGHRS and CDR2 as YFSETQ. Each CDR3 protein is one row after TCRdb ran MiXCR on the 5' RACE reads. The data contain roughly 240,000 distinct CDR3 sequences, 5.5% to 7% of them singletons. This sample was shared with a second study, whose subject was yellow fever vaccine responses in identical twins.

Source material: memory (CD45RO+) T cells sorted from blood. This TCR was sampled from a woman aged 18 to 35 in good health. J is TRBJ2-5 and V is TRBV5-1; tentatively, D is TRBD1 (6 bases). The CDR3 sequence: CASSFLLPLKGVGETQYF. The CDR3 DNA reads TGCGCCAGCAGCTTCTTGCTGCCCCTCAAGGGGGTCGGGGAGACCCAGTACTTC.